This TCR beta chain was profiled in a study of T cells in Graves' hyperthyroidism and ophthalmopathy. CDR1 is ENHRY, CDR2 SYGVKD, per germline. With V trimmed by 5 bases and J by 0 bases, 4 bases remained unmatched. CDR3 length: 16 amino acids. As for this clonotype: Its specificity is not known.

Study results and caveats: A model using 13 V-J features told ophthalmopathy apart from stable hyperthyroidism.

The CDR3 regions of TCR beta were amplified from RNA transcripts. A set of HTBI primers served as the primers for a first-round RT-PCR of the TCR CDR3. In TCRdb, the multiplex PCR reads were re-called with MiXCR into one record per CDR3 protein. This sample has 350,000 to 400,000 distinct CDR3 sequences, with 15% found just once. Graves' hyperthyroidism qualified as stable when ophthalmopathy did not progress within 18 months. PBMCs stemmed from over 7.5 ml fresh peripheral blood. Sequenced material: blood. The source of this sequence is a woman aged 25 to 45 with Graves' hyperthyroidism. The rearrangement links TRBV10-3 to TRBJ2-3; TRBD2 aligns across 11 bases. CDR3 coding DNA: TGTGCCATCAGTTCCGGGACTAGCGGCAGCACAGATACGCAGTATTTT. It specifies CAISSGTSGSTDTQYF.